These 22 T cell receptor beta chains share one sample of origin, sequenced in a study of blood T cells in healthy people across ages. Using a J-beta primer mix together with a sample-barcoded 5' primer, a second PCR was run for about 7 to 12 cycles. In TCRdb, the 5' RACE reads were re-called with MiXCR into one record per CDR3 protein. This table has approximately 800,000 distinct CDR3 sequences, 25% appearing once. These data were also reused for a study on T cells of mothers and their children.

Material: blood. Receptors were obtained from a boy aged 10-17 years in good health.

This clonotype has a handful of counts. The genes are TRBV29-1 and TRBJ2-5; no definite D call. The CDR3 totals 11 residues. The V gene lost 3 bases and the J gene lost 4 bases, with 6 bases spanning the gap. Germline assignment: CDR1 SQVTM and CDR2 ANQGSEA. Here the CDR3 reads CSVDKGETQYF. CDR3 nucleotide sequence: TGCAGCGTTGATAAGGGAGAGACCCAGTACTTC.

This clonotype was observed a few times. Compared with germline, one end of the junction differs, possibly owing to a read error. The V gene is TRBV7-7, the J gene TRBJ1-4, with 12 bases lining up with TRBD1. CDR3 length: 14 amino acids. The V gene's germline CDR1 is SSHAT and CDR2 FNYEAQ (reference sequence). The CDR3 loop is CASSSGTGGEKLFF. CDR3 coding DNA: TGTGCTAGCAGCTCCGGGACAGGGGGCGAAAAACTGTTTTTT.

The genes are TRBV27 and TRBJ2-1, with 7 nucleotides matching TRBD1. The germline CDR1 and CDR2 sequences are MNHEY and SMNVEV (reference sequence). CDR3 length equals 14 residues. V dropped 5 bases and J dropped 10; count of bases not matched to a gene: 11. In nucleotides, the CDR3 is TGTGCCAGCAGTCTGGTTCGACAGGGCTTGGAGCAGTTCTTC. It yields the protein CASSLVRQGLEQFF.

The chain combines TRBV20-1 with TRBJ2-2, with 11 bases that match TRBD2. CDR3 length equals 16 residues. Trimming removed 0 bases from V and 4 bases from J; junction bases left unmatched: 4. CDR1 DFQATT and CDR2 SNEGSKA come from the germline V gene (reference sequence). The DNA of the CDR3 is TGCAGTGCTAGAGAGAGACTAGCGGGACTCACCGGGGAGCTGTTTTTT. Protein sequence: CSARERLAGLTGELFF.

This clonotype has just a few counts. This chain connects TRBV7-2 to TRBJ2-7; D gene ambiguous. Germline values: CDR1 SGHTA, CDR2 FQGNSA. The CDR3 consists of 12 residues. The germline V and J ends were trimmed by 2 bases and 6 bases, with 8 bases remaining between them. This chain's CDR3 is CASSLYASEQYF. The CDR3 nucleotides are TGTGCCAGCAGCTTATATGCCTCCGAGCAGTACTTC. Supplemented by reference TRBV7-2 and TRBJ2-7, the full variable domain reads GAGVSQSPSNKVTEKGKDVELRCDPISGHTALYWYRQSLGQGLEFLIYFQGNSAPDKSGLPSDRFSAERTGGSVSTLTIQRTQQEDSAVYLCASSLYASEQYFGPGTRLTVT.

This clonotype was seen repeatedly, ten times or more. The CDR3 region is CASSLDYEQYF. CDR3 nucleotides: TGTGCCAGCAGCTTAGACTACGAGCAGTACTTC. The chain links TRBV7-2 to TRBJ2-7; no clear D gene. The CDR3 runs to 11 residues. Germline V gene data show CDR1 as SGHTA and CDR2 as FQGNSA. The V gene lost 1 base and the J gene lost 3 bases, with 1 base spanning the gap.

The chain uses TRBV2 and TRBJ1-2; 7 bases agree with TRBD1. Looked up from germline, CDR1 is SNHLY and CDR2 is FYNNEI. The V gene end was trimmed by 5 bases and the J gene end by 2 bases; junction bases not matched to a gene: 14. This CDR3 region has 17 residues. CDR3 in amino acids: CASSPRDRSRRNYGYTF. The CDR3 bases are TGTGCCAGCAGTCCCCGGGACAGAAGTAGAAGGAACTATGGCTACACCTTC.

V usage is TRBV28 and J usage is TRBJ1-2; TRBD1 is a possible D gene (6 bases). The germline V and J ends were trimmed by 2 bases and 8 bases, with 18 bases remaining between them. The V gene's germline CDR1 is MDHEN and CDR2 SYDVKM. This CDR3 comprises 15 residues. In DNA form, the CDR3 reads TGTGCCAGCAGTTTAGCAAGGGACACTGGGCACGGCTACACCTTC. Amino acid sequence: CASSLARDTGHGYTF.

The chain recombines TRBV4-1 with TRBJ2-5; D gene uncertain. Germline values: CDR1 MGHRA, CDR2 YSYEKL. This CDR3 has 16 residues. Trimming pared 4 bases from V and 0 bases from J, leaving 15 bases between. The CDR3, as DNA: TGCGCCAGCAGCCCGGTCGGCTCCTCGTACCAAGAGACCCAGTACTTC. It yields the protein CASSPVGSSYQETQYF.

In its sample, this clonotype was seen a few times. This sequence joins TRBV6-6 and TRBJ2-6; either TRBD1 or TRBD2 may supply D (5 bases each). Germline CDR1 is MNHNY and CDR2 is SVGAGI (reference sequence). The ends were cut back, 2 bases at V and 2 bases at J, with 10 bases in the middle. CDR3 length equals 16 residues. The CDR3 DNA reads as TGTGCCAGCAGTTACGGGGACGGCACTGGGGCCAACGTCCTGACTTTC. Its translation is CASSYGDGTGANVLTF.

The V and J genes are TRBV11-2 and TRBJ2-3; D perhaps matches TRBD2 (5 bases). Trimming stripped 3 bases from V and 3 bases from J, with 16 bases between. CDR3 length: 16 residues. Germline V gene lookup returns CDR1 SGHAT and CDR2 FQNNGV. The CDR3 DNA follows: TGTGCCAGCAGCTTCCTTGGCGGGCATCCGACAGATACGCAGTATTTT. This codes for CASSFLGGHPTDTQYF.

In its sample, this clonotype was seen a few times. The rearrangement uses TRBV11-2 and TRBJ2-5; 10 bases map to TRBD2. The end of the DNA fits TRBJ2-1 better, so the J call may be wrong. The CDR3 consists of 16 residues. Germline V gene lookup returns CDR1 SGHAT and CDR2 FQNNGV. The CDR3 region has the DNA TGTGCCAGCAGCCCAGTAAGGCTAGCGGGAGTATCTGAGCAGTTCTTC. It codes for CASSPVRLAGVSEQFF.

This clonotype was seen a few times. The CDR3 nucleotides are TGTGCCAGCAGTTACGAATTGGCTCTAAGGGACACTGAAGCTTTCTTT. This translates into CASSYELALRDTEAFF. This chain uses TRBV6-5 with TRBJ1-1; D is unclear. The CDR3 covers 16 residues. Germline values: CDR1 MNHEY, CDR2 SVGAGI. Trimming cost V 2 bases and J 3 bases, with 16 bases left between them.

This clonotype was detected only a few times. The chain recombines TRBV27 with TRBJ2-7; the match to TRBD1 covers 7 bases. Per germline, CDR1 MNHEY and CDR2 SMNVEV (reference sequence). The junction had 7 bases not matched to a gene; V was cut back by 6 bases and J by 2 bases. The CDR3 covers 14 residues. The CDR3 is CASRSRDRPYEQYF. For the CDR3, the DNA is TGTGCCAGCAGAAGCCGGGACAGACCCTACGAGCAGTACTTC.

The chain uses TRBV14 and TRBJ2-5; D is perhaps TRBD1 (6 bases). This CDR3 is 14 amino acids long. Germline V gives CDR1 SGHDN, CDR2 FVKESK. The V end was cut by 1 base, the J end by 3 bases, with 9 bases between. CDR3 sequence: CASSQVNREETQYF. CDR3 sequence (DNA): TGTGCCAGCAGCCAAGTTAACAGGGAAGAGACCCAGTACTTC.

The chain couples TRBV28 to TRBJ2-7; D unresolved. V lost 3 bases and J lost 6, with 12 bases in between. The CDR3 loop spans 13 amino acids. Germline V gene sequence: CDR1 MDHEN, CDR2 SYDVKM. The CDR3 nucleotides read TGTGCCAGCAGTTTTAGAGCAGGTAGCGAGCAGTACTTC. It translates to CASSFRAGSEQYF.

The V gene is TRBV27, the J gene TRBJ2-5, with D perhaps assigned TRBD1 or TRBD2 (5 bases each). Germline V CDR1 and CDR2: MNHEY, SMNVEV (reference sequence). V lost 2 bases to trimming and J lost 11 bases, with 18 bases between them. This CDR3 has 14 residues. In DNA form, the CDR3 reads TGTGCCAGCAGTTTACGAGGGGCTGTCGGTGAGCAGTACTTC. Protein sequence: CASSLRGAVGEQYF.

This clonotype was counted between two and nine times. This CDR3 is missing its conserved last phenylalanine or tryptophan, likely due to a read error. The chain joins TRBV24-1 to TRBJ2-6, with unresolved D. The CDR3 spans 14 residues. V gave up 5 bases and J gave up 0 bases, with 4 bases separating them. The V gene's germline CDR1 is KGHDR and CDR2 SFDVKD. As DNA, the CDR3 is TGTGCCACCAGTGCCCACTCTGGGGCCAACGTCCTGACTCTC. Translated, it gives CATSAHSGANVLTL.

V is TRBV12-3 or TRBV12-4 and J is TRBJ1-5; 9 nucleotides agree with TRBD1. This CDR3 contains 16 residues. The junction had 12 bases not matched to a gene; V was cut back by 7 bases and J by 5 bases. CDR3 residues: CASTIVPGQGHQPQHF. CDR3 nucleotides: TGTGCCAGCACCATAGTCCCGGGACAGGGCCATCAGCCCCAGCATTTT.

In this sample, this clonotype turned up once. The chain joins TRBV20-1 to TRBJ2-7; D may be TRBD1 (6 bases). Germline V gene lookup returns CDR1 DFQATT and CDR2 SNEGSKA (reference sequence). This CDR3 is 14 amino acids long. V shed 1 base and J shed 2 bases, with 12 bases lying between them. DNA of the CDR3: TGCAGTGCTAGAGGCGGACAGTCAGCCTACGAGCAGTACTTC. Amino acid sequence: CSARGGQSAYEQYF.

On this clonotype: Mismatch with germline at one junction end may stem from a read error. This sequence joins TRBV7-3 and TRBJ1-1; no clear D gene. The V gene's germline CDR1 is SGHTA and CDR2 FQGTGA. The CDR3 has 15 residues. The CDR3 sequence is CASSILQYMNTEAFF. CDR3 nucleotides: TGTGCCAGCAGCATCCTACAGTACATGAACACTGAAGCCTTCTTT.

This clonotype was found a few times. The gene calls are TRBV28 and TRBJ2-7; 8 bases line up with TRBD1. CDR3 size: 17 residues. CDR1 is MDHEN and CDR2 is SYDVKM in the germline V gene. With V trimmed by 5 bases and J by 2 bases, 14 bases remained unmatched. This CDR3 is CASSQLAQAGGPYEQYF. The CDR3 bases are TGTGCCAGCAGTCAGCTAGCCCAGGCAGGGGGCCCCTACGAGCAGTACTTC.